This T cell receptor (beta chain) comes out of a study of CD8 T cells in ankylosing spondylitis. Findings and limits, study-wide: The disease-linked clones had a CD8+ phenotype and low blood frequencies. Previously reported in reactive arthritis synovial fluid and blood were some of the motif variants. Within ankylosing spondylitis blood, a TCR beta motif made up of roughly eight highly homologous variants appeared to be characteristic.

Germline-derived CDR1 and CDR2 are SGHRS and YFSETQ. This CDR3 spans 17 amino acids. V was pared by 3 bases and J by 5 bases, with 14 bases of the junction left unmatched. To note about this clonotype: Its antigen is as yet unknown.

Libraries for TCR beta were made by quantitative 5'-RACE with molecular barcodes. One entry per CDR3 protein, called by TCRdb with MiXCR from the 5' RACE reads. The sample includes a few hundred thousand distinct CDR3 sequences, about an eighth seen only once; the top ten take under 7.5%. The sequencing input was blood, either unsorted or a sorted T cell fraction (not recorded which). This sequence was found in a male donor with ankylosing spondylitis. V is TRBV5-1 and J is TRBJ2-5; 9 nucleotides line up with TRBD2. Here the CDR3 DNA reads TGCGCCAGCAGCTCAACTATCCTTGGCGGGAGGGCCGAGACCCAGTACTTC. It yields the protein CASSSTILGGRAETQYF.